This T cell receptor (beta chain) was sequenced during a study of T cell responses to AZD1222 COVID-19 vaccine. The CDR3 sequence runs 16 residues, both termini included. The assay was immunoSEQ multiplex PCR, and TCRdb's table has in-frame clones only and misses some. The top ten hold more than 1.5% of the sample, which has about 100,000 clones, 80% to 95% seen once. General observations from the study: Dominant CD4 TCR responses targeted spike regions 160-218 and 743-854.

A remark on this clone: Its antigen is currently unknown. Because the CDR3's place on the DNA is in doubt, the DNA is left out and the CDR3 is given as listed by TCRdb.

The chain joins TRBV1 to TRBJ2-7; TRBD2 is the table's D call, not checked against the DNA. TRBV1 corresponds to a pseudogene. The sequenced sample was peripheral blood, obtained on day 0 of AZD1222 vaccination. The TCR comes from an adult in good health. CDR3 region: CTSSQRWASGSLEQYF.